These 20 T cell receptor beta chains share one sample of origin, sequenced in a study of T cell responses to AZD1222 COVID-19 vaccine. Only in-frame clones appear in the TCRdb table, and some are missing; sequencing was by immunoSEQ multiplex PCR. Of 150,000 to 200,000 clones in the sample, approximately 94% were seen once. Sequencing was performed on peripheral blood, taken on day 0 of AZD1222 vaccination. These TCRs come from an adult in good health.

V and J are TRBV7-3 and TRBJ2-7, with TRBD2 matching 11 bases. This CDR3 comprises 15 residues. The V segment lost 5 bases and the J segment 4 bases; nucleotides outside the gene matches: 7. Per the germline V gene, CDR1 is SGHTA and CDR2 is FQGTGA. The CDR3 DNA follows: TGTGCCAGCAGCGTCACTAGCGGGAGCTCTTACGAGCAGTACTTC. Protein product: CASSVTSGSSYEQYF.

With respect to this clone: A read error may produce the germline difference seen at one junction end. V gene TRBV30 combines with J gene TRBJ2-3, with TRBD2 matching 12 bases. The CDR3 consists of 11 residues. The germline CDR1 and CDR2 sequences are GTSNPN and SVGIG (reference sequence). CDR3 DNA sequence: TGTGCCTGGAGAGGGACTAGCGGGCTGCATTTT. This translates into CAWRGTSGLHF.

In nucleotides, the CDR3 is TGTGCCAGCAGCTTACGGTCTCCTTCTGGGGAGCAGTACTTC. This sequence encodes CASSLRSPSGEQYF. The chain couples TRBV7-2 to TRBJ2-7, with D hard to call. Germline assignment: CDR1 SGHTA and CDR2 FQGNSA. The length of the CDR3 is 14 residues. Trimming pared 2 bases from V and 7 bases from J, leaving 15 bases between. The complete variable domain, with remaining parts taken from reference TRBV7-2 and TRBJ2-7, reads GAGVSQSPSNKVTEKGKDVELRCDPISGHTALYWYRQSLGQGLEFLIYFQGNSAPDKSGLPSDRFSAERTGGSVSTLTIQRTQQEDSAVYLCASSLRSPSGEQYFGPGTRLTVT.

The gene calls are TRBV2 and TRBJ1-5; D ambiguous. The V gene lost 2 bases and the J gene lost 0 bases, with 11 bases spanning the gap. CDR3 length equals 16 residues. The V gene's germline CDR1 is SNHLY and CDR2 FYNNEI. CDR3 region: CASSEYVTPSNQPQHF. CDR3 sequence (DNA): TGTGCCAGCAGTGAATACGTGACACCTAGCAATCAGCCCCAGCATTTT.

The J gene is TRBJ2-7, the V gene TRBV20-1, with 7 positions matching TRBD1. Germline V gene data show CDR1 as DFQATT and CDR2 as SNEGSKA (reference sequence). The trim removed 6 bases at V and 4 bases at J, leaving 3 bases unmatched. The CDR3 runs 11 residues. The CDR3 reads CSATTGYEQYF. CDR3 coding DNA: TGCAGTGCCACGACAGGGTACGAGCAGTACTTC.

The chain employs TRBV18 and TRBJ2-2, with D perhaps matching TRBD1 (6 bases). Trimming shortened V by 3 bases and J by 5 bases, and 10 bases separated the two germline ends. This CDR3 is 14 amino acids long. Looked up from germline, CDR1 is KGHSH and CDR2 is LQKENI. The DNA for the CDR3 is TGTGCCAGCTCACCGGACAGAATTACCGGGGAGCTGTTTTTT. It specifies CASSPDRITGELFF.

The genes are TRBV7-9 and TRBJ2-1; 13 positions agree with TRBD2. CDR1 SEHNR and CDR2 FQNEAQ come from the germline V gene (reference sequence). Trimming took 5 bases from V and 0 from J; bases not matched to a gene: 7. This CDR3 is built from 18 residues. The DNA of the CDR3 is TGTGCCAGCAGCGCCGGGACTAGCGGGAAGAGCTCCTACAATGAGCAGTTCTTC. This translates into CASSAGTSGKSSYNEQFF.

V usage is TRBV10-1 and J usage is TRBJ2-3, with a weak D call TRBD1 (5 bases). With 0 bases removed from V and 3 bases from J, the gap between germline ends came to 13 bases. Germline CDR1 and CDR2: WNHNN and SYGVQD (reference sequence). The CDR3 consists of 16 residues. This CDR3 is CASSESWGRRTDTQYF. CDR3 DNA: TGCGCCAGCAGTGAGTCGTGGGGCAGGCGGACAGATACGCAGTATTTT.

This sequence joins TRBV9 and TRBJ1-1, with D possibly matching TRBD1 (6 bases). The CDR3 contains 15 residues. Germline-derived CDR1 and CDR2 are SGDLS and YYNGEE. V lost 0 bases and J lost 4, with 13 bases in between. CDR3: CASSVDGGAGTEAFF. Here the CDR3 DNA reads TGTGCCAGCAGCGTAGACGGGGGGGCGGGCACTGAAGCTTTCTTT.

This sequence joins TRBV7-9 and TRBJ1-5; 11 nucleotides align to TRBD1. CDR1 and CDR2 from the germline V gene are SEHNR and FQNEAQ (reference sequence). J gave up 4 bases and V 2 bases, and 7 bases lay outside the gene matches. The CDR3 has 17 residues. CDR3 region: CASSLTTGTGGNQPQHF. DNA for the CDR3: TGTGCCAGCAGCTTAACTACAGGGACAGGGGGGAATCAGCCCCAGCATTTT.

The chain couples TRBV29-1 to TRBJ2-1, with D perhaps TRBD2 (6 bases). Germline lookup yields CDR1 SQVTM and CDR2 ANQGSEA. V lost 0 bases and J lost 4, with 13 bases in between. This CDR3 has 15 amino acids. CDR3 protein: CSVEDSASAYNEQFF. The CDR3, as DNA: TGCAGCGTTGAAGACTCGGCTAGCGCGTACAATGAGCAGTTCTTC.

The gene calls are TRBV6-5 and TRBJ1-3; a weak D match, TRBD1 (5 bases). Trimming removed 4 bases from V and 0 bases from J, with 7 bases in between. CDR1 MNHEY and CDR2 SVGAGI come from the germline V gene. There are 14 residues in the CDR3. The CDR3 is CASSLDISGNTIYF. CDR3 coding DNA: TGTGCCAGCAGTTTGGACATCTCTGGAAACACCATATATTTT.

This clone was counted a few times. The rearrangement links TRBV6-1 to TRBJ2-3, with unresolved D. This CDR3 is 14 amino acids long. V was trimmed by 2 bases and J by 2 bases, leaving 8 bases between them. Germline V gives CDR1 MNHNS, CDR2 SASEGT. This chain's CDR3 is CASSESPDTDTQYF. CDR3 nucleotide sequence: TGTGCCAGCAGTGAAAGCCCGGACACAGATACGCAGTATTTT.

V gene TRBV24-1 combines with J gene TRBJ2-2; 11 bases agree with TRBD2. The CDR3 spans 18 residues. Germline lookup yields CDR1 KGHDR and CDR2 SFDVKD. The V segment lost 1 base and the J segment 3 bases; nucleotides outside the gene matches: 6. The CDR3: CATSDFPLAGGYTGELFF. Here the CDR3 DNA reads TGTGCCACCAGTGATTTCCCCCTAGCGGGAGGATACACCGGGGAGCTGTTTTTT.

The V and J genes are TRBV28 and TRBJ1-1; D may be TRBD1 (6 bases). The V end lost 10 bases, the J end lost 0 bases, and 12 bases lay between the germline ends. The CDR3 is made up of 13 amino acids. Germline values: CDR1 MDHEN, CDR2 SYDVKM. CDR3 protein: CATHEGVNTEAFF. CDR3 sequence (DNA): TGTGCCACCCACGAGGGGGTGAACACTGAAGCTTTCTTT. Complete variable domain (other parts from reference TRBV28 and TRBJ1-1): DVKVTQSSRYLVKRTGEKVFLECVQDMDHENMFWYRQDPGLGLRLIYFSYDVKMKEKGDIPEGYSVSREKKERFSLILESASTNQTSMYLCATHEGVNTEAFFGQGTRLTVV.

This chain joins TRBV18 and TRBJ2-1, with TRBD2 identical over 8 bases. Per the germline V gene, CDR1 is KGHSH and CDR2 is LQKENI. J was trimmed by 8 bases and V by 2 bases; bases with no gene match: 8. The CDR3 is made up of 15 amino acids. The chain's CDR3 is CASSPKGTRGDEQFF. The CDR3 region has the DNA TGTGCCAGCTCACCAAAGGGGACTAGGGGCGATGAGCAGTTCTTC.

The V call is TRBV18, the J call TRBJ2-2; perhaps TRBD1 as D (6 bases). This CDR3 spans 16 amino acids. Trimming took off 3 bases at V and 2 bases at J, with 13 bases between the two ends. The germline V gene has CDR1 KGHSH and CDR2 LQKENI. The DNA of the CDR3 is TGTGCCAGCTCACCTCGGACACAGGGTAACACCGGGGAGCTGTTTTTT. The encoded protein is CASSPRTQGNTGELFF.

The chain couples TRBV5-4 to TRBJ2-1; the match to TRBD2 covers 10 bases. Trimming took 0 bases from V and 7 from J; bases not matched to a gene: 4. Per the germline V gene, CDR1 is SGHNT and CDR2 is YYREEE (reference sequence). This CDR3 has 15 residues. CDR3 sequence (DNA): TGTGCCAGCAGCTTGGCAGCGGGAGGGCCTAATGAGCAGTTCTTC. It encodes CASSLAAGGPNEQFF.

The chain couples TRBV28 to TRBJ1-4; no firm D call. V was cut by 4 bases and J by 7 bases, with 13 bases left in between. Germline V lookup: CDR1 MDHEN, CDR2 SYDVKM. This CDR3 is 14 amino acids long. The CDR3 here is CASSWPQVGEKLFF. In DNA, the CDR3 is TGTGCCAGCAGTTGGCCCCAGGTTGGTGAAAAACTGTTTTTT.

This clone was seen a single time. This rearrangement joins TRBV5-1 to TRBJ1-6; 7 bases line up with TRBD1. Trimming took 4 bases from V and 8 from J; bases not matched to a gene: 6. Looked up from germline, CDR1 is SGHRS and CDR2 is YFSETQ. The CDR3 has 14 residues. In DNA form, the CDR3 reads TGCGCCAGCAGCCCGAGGACAGGCGATTCACCCCTCCACTTT. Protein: CASSPRTGDSPLHF.